This T cell receptor beta chain was profiled in a study of T cells after yellow fever vaccination. The table lists this clonotype with many counts. What it binds is unknown. From the 5' RACE reads, TCRdb called clonotypes with MiXCR, one entry per CDR3 protein. The table has around 160,000 distinct CDR3 sequences, 6% to 7.5% seen once; the top ten hold approximately 2.5%. Study-wide results and caveats: Some clonotypes were seen in both the CD4 and the CD8 compartments. These made up a small share and likely arose from convergent recombination. Once the booster was given, most primary-vaccination clones reappeared, at over 95% for CD4 and approximately 88% for CD8. Compared with primary, the secondary response was weaker and peaked at day 5, not 15.

J lost 6 bases, V lost 2 bases, and 11 bases had no gene match. Germline V gene sequence: CDR1 SGHRS, CDR2 YFSETQ. The CDR3 length is 17 residues. The starting material was CD4+ T cells sorted from PBMCs, obtained less than 6 days after the first yellow fever vaccination. The origin of this receptor is a young man who received the YFV17D yellow fever vaccine. The chain combines TRBV5-1 with TRBJ1-4; 9 bases line up with TRBD1. The DNA of the CDR3 is TGCGCCAGCAGCTTTGGACTCACAGGGGGCCGGGATGAAAAACTGTTTTTT. Residues: CASSFGLTGGRDEKLFF.